These 4 T cell receptor beta chains were sequenced from one sample in a study of blood T cells in healthy people across ages (dated by TCRdb to the mid-2010s). Libraries were prepared through 5' RACE. TCRdb records Illumina HiSeq 2500 as the sequencer. A second PCR of about 6 to 12 cycles was performed with a sample-barcoded 5' primer and a J-beta primer mix. TCRdb redid the processing of the public reads, applying fastp at Q25 and MiXCR, and retained in-frame beta chains. When rows share a CDR3 protein, they turn into one entry using the most common DNA and genes. The sample data list 1.5 million to 1.9 million distinct CDR3 sequences, and 42% of these were observed just once. Over 3.5% of the sample lies in the top ten. The sample was blood. These receptors came from a woman between 18 and 29 years old in good health.

Comments on this clonotype: The junction shows a germline mismatch at one end, possibly a read error. The V gene is TRBV5-1, the J gene TRBJ2-3; a possible D gene is TRBD2 (6 bases). Germline CDR1 SGHRS, CDR2 YFSETQ. The CDR3 is 16 residues long. The CDR3, as DNA: TGCGCCAGCACCTTGGACACGGGAGCTGGCACAGATACGCAGTATTTT. Amino acid sequence: CASTLDTGAGTDTQYF. Looking up the rest from reference TRBV5-1 and TRBJ2-3 gives the full variable domain: KAGVTQTPRYLIKTRGQQVTLSCSPISGHRSVSWYQQTPGQGLQFLFEYFSETQRNKGNFPGRFSGRQFSNSRSEMNVSTLELGDSALYLCASTLDTGAGTDTQYFGPGTRLTVL.

There are a few counts of this clonotype. The rearrangement uses TRBV6-6 and TRBJ1-5; a weak D match, TRBD1 (5 bases). V shed 4 bases and J shed 0 bases, with 16 bases lying between them. The CDR3 totals 17 residues. Germline lookup yields CDR1 MNHNY and CDR2 SVGAGI (reference sequence). The CDR3 coding sequence is TGTGCCAGCAGTTCGCCCCCCGGGACCGTTAGCAATCAGCCCCAGCATTTT. Translation gives CASSSPPGTVSNQPQHF.

Turning to this clonotype: An end of the junction does not agree with germline; a read error may underlie this. The gene calls are TRBV11-2 and TRBJ2-3, with 9 bases aligning to TRBD1. CDR3 size: 15 residues. CDR1 and CDR2 from the germline V gene are SGHAT and FQNNGV. CDR3 nucleotides: TGTGCCAACAGCTGGGGACAGGGAGTGGCAGATACGCAGTATTTT. Protein: CANSWGQGVADTQYF.

The rearrangement links TRBV4-2 to TRBJ2-4; D gene unclear. The tail of the sequence fits TRBJ2-7 better, so the J call may be wrong. CDR1 is LGHNA and CDR2 is YNFKEQ in the germline V gene. The CDR3 is 16 amino acids. CDR3 nucleotide sequence: TGTGCCAGCAGCCGAGAAATTATCGGTTTCTCCTACGAGCAGTACTTC. Amino acids: CASSREIIGFSYEQYF.